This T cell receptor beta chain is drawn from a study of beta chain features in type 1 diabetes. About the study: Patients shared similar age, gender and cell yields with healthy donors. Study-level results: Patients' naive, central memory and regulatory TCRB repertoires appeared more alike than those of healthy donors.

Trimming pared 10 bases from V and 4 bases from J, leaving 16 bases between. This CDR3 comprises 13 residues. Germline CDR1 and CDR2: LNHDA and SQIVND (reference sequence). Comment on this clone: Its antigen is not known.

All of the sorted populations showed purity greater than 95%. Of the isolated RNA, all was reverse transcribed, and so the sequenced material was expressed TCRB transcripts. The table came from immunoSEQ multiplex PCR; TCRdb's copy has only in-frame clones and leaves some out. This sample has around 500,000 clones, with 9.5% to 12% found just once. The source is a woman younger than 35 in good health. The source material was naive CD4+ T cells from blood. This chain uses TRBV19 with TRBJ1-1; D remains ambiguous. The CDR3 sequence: CATAGRTGTEAFF. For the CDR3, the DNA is TGTGCCACCGCTGGGAGGACTGGCACTGAAGCTTTCTTT.